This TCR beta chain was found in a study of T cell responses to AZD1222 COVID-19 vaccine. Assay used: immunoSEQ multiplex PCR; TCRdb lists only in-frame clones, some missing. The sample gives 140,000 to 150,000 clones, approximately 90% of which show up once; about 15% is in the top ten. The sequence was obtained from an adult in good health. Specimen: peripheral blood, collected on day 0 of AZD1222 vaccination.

CDR3 in amino acids: CASSSGDGYTF. The CDR3 nucleotides read TGTGCCAGCAGTTCAGGGGATGGCTACACCTTC. The rearrangement uses TRBV28 and TRBJ1-2; D perhaps matches TRBD1 (6 bases). V lost 4 bases, J lost 6 bases, and 6 bases lay in between. The CDR3 runs 11 residues. CDR1 MDHEN and CDR2 SYDVKM come from the germline V gene.